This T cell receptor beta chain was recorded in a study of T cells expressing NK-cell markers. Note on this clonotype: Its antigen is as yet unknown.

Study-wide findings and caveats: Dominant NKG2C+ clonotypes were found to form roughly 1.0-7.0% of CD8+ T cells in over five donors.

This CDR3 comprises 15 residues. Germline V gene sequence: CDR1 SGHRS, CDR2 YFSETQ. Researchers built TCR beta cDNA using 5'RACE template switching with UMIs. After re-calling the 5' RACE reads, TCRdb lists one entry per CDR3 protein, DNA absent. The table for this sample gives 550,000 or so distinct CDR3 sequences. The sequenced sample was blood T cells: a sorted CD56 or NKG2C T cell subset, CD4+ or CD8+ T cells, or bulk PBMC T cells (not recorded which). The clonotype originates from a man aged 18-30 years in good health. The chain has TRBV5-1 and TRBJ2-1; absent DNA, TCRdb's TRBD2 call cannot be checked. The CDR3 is CASSYLAGSTNEQFF.